Below, 25 T cell receptor beta chains from the same sample are listed, as sequenced in a study of T cells in Graves' hyperthyroidism and ophthalmopathy. Regions amplified from RNA transcripts were the TCR beta CDR3 regions. A set of HTBI primers served as the primers for a first-round RT-PCR of the TCR CDR3. MiXCR, applied by TCRdb to the multiplex PCR reads, yields one record per CDR3 protein. Found here are under 350,000 distinct CDR3 sequences, around 13% of them singletons; the top ten hold 34%. Material: blood. The receptor set was obtained from a woman aged 40 to 55 with Graves' ophthalmopathy.

This clonotype was seen many times. The V gene is TRBV6-1, the J gene TRBJ1-1; D is perhaps TRBD1 (6 bases). The CDR3 runs 14 residues. V was trimmed by 7 bases and J by 1 base, leaving 13 bases between them. Germline values: CDR1 MNHNS, CDR2 SASEGT. CDR3 in DNA: TGTGCCAGCAAGGGGGAATTTCAGAACACTGAAGCTTTCTTT. This codes for CASKGEFQNTEAFF.

This clonotype occurred many times. This rearrangement joins TRBV3-1 to TRBJ2-1; maybe TRBD1 (5 bases). V was shortened by 1 base and J by 3 bases, with 10 bases between the two germline ends. Germline values: CDR1 LGHDT, CDR2 YNNKEL (reference sequence). This CDR3 has 15 residues. The CDR3, as DNA: TGTGCCAGCAGCCAAGCGGACATAGTCTACAATGAGCAGTTCTTC. This translates into CASSQADIVYNEQFF.

The rearrangement joins TRBV6-6 to TRBJ2-7; D possibly corresponds to TRBD2 (7 bases). Trimming cost V 0 bases and J 6 bases, with 18 bases left between them. The CDR3 has 16 residues. The germline gives CDR1 MNHNY, CDR2 SVGAGI (reference sequence). DNA for the CDR3: TGTGCCAGCAGTTACTCGAGGGGGGGGGGGGGGGGCGAGCAGTACTTC. As protein: CASSYSRGGGGGEQYF.

This chain connects TRBV5-1 to TRBJ1-1; TRBD1 matches at 10 bases. The CDR3 covers 15 residues. V gave up 4 bases and J gave up 6 bases; unmatched junction bases: 9. Germline V gene lookup returns CDR1 SGHRS and CDR2 YFSETQ. DNA for the CDR3: TGCGCCAGCAGCATCACCGGGACAGGGGCCTCTGAAGCTTTCTTT. Amino acid sequence: CASSITGTGASEAFF.

The V call is TRBV5-1, the J call TRBJ2-6; tentatively, D is TRBD1 (5 bases). Germline V gene lookup returns CDR1 SGHRS and CDR2 YFSETQ. The ends were cut back, 3 bases at V and 0 bases at J, with 13 bases in the middle. The CDR3 sequence is 17 residues long. The CDR3 here is CASSSLQAPSGANVLTF. In DNA form, the CDR3 reads TGCGCCAGCAGCTCCCTACAGGCTCCCTCTGGGGCCAACGTCCTGACTTTC.

This clonotype was detected ten times or more. The rearrangement joins TRBV24-1 to TRBJ2-3, with D possibly matching TRBD1 (6 bases). Germline-derived CDR1 and CDR2 are KGHDR and SFDVKD. Trimming cost V 3 bases and J 2 bases, with 11 bases left between them. This CDR3 contains 15 residues. The CDR3 is CATSDHGTYTDTQYF. In nucleotides, the CDR3 is TGTGCCACCAGTGATCACGGGACATACACAGATACGCAGTATTTT.

This clonotype was picked up many times. The V gene is TRBV2, the J gene TRBJ1-6; D is uncertain. Per germline, CDR1 SNHLY and CDR2 FYNNEI. This CDR3 has 12 residues. V lost 7 bases, J lost 7 bases, and 8 bases lay in between. CDR3 coding DNA: TGTGCCAGCAATATCGAAAATTCACCCCTCCACTTT. Its translation is CASNIENSPLHF.

The CDR3 sequence is CSARDSGRWRADTQYF. Here the CDR3 DNA reads TGCAGTGCTAGGGATAGCGGGAGGTGGAGGGCAGATACGCAGTATTTT. This rearrangement joins TRBV20-1 to TRBJ2-3; 10 nucleotides agree with TRBD2. J gave up 4 bases and V 3 bases, and 10 bases lay outside the gene matches. Germline V gene data show CDR1 as DFQATT and CDR2 as SNEGSKA (reference sequence). This CDR3 has 16 amino acids.

This clonotype was observed at least ten times. This rearrangement joins TRBV7-9 to TRBJ1-1, with D hard to call. Per germline, CDR1 SEHNR and CDR2 FQNEAQ (reference sequence). Trimming stripped 4 bases from V and 3 bases from J, with 6 bases between. This CDR3 comprises 12 residues. The DNA of the CDR3 is TGTGCCAGCAGCTGGGGAGACACTGAAGCTTTCTTT. It is translated as CASSWGDTEAFF.

This clonotype showed up many times. This chain links TRBV10-3 with TRBJ2-7; unclear D gene. The CDR3 is made up of 12 amino acids. CDR1 and CDR2 from the germline V gene are ENHRY and SYGVKD. Trimming cost V 2 bases and J 4 bases, with 6 bases left between them. CDR3: CAISEPTYEQYF. The DNA of the CDR3 is TGTGCCATCAGTGAGCCCACGTACGAGCAGTACTTC.

This clonotype was seen more than once but under ten times. The chain employs TRBV28 and TRBJ2-1, with D maybe TRBD1 (7 bases). Germline V lookup: CDR1 MDHEN, CDR2 SYDVKM. The CDR3 extends over 13 amino acids. Trimming stripped 8 bases from V and 7 bases from J, with 15 bases between. CDR3 in amino acids: CASQGGRLNEQFF. The CDR3, as DNA: TGTGCCAGCCAGGGGGGACGGTTGAATGAGCAGTTCTTC.

This rearrangement joins TRBV6-4 to TRBJ2-2; 7 bases match TRBD2. Trimming took 6 bases from V and 0 from J; bases not matched to a gene: 16. The CDR3 is 19 residues long. Germline V gives CDR1 MRHNA, CDR2 SNTAGT. The CDR3 DNA follows: TGTGCCAGCAGCCGTAGCGGACTAGGGGCGAACGCGAACACCGGGGAGCTGTTTTTT. Protein sequence: CASSRSGLGANANTGELFF.

This clonotype has a count of ten or more. Here the CDR3 reads CATSRDGALTDTQYF. In DNA form, the CDR3 reads TGTGCCACCAGCAGAGATGGGGCGCTTACAGATACGCAGTATTTT. V usage is TRBV15 and J usage is TRBJ2-3, with D perhaps matching TRBD1 (5 bases). CDR3 length: 15 amino acids. With 0 bases removed from V and 3 bases from J, the gap between germline ends came to 10 bases. Per germline, CDR1 LNHNV and CDR2 YYDKDF (reference sequence).

V is TRBV6-4 and J is TRBJ1-6, with D unresolved. Looked up from germline, CDR1 is MRHNA and CDR2 is SNTAGT. Trimming removed 3 bases from V and 5 bases from J, with 8 bases in between. This CDR3 comprises 14 residues. CDR3 loop: CASSEAGHNSPLHF. The CDR3 DNA sequence: TGTGCCAGCAGTGAGGCGGGCCATAATTCACCCCTCCACTTT.

The V and J genes are TRBV5-1 and TRBJ1-4; a possible D gene is TRBD1 (5 bases). The CDR3 totals 16 residues. The germline V and J ends were trimmed by 4 bases and 0 bases, with 13 bases remaining between them. Germline CDR1 and CDR2: SGHRS and YFSETQ. CDR3: CASSLRDGPTNEKLFF. The DNA for the CDR3 is TGCGCCAGCAGCCTAAGGGACGGTCCAACTAATGAAAAACTGTTTTTT.

A few counts support this clonotype. The chain couples TRBV29-1 to TRBJ1-1; maybe TRBD1 (6 bases). Trimming left V 7 bases short and J 3 bases short, with 12 bases between. Germline CDR1 is SQVTM and CDR2 is ANQGSEA. The CDR3 totals 12 residues. As DNA, the CDR3 is TGCAGCGCTCTGACAGGATACACTGAAGCTTTCTTT. Protein: CSALTGYTEAFF.

This clonotype was counted at least ten times. J is TRBJ2-3 and V is TRBV5-1; D may be TRBD2 (7 bases). V lost 4 bases to trimming and J lost 1 base, with 10 bases between them. CDR1 and CDR2 (germline): SGHRS, YFSETQ. The CDR3 has 14 residues. CDR3 in amino acids: CASSGGAGTDTQYF. CDR3 sequence (DNA): TGCGCCAGCAGCGGGGGGGCAGGCACAGATACGCAGTATTTT.

In its sample, this clonotype was seen many times. J is TRBJ1-2 and V is TRBV12-3 or TRBV12-4; D perhaps matches TRBD1 (6 bases). The CDR3 contains 16 residues. Trimming took 2 bases from V and 2 from J, leaving 15 bases between them. The CDR3, as DNA: TGTGCCAGCAGTTTATGGACGGAGAGGGGGAACTATGGCTACACCTTC. Translating it yields CASSLWTERGNYGYTF.

The chain uses TRBV28 and TRBJ1-2; possible D gene TRBD1, 5 bases. The CDR3 has 15 residues. V lost 5 bases to trimming and J lost 3 bases, with 16 bases between them. The germline gives CDR1 MDHEN, CDR2 SYDVKM. The CDR3 is CASSALQGPDYGYTF. CDR3 in DNA: TGTGCCAGCAGTGCCCTCCAGGGTCCCGACTATGGCTACACCTTC.

This clonotype was counted a few times. The rearrangement joins TRBV7-2 to TRBJ1-2; D remains unclear. V was trimmed by 2 bases and J by 0 bases, leaving 13 bases between them. The CDR3 contains 16 residues. Per the germline V gene, CDR1 is SGHTA and CDR2 is FQGNSA. The CDR3 sequence is CASSLNQAQANYGYTF. As DNA, the CDR3 is TGTGCCAGCAGCTTAAACCAGGCCCAAGCTAACTATGGCTACACCTTC.

The chain recombines TRBV20-1 with TRBJ2-1; TRBD2 aligns across 7 bases. V was clipped by 5 bases and J by 8 bases; unmatched bases: 15. CDR1 DFQATT and CDR2 SNEGSKA come from the germline V gene (reference sequence). This CDR3 is built from 15 residues. The CDR3: CSALSGFGVRDEQFF. DNA for the CDR3: TGCAGTGCTCTTAGCGGGTTTGGGGTTAGGGATGAGCAGTTCTTC.

The DNA of the CDR3 is TGTGCCAGTAGTATAGATTCTGGTAGCAATCAGCCCCAGCATTTT. Translation: CASSIDSGSNQPQHF. The chain uses TRBV19 and TRBJ1-5, with D uncertain. The CDR3 has 15 amino acids. Germline CDR1 and CDR2: LNHDA and SQIVND (reference sequence). V was cut by 0 bases and J by 0 bases, with 6 bases left in between.

Ten or more counts support this clonotype. The rearrangement joins TRBV25-1 to TRBJ2-2; no clear D gene. CDR3 length equals 15 residues. The germline V gene has CDR1 MGHDK and CDR2 SYGVNS. The V and J ends lost 5 bases and 0 bases respectively, with 10 bases between them. DNA of the CDR3: TGTGCCAGCAGTAAAGACGGTCCGAACACCGGGGAGCTGTTTTTT. It encodes CASSKDGPNTGELFF.

A word on this clonotype: A read error may be the cause here, since a much bigger clone is one base away. The rearrangement joins TRBV7-2 to TRBJ2-1; 7 bases fit TRBD1. CDR1 is SGHTA and CDR2 is FQGNSA in the germline V gene. The CDR3 has 16 residues. CDR3 in amino acids: CASSTQGTISHNEQFF. DNA of the CDR3: TGTGCCAGCAGCACACAGGGGACAATCTCCCACAATGAGCAGTTCTTC.

This clonotype occurred many times. The rearrangement uses TRBV29-1 and TRBJ2-1, with 11 bases fitting TRBD2. Germline CDR1 SQVTM, CDR2 ANQGSEA. The CDR3 sequence is 15 residues long. V gave up 3 bases and J gave up 8 bases; unmatched junction bases: 9. CDR3: CSVEGTSGRAYEQFF. CDR3 sequence (DNA): TGCAGCGTTGAGGGTACTAGCGGGAGAGCCTATGAGCAGTTCTTC.